This T cell receptor (beta chain) is drawn from a study of CD8+ T cells in alopecia areata. General observations from the study: Significant decreases in scalp clonality and expanded CD8+ clones followed tofacitinib treatment.

V lost 6 bases, J lost 7 bases, and 19 bases lay in between. The V gene's germline CDR1 is SQVTM and CDR2 ANQGSEA. This CDR3 region has 15 residues. A note on this clone: Its antigen remains unidentified.

The treatment: oral pan-JAK inhibitor, 5-10 mg twice daily. Cell sorting on a FACSAria was used to separate CD4+ and CD8+ T cells from the PBMCs. Extraction and reverse transcription of RNA yielded cDNA as the sequencing template. Profiling relied on immunoSEQ multiplex PCR, and the TCRdb table lists in-frame clones only, not all of them. Seen here are under 350,000 clones, more than 45% observed once, and the top ten hold under 2%. V gene TRBV29-1 combines with J gene TRBJ1-6, with D possibly being TRBD1 (6 bases). Sequencing used CD4+ T cells sorted from blood, obtained at week 24, from a patient treated with tofacitinib. This receptor was taken from a human donor with alopecia areata. For the CDR3, the DNA is TGCAGCGTCGAGGGGGTGGGGTCACGGAATTCACCCCTCCACTTT. Translation: CSVEGVGSRNSPLHF.